The following is a T cell receptor (beta chain) sequence with its context. This entry belongs to a study of control samples from healthy donors and cancer patients. CDR3 length: 13 amino acids. The germline V gene encodes CDR1 KGHSH and CDR2 LQKENI. Trimming at V came to 6 bases and at J to 8 bases, leaving 5 bases not matched to a gene. TCRdb's copy holds only in-frame clones and misses some; the assay was immunoSEQ multiplex PCR. Found here are 90,000 to 95,000 clones, about 85% of them singletons; the top ten hold roughly 18%. The sequence was obtained from a man aged 25-45 years in good health. Sequencing was performed on blood. The chain couples TRBV18 to TRBJ1-4; TRBD1 matches at 8 bases. The CDR3 region is CASSDRVEEKLFF. The CDR3 nucleotides are TGTGCCAGCTCGGACAGGGTAGAAGAAAAACTGTTTTTT.